This T cell receptor (beta chain) was captured by sequencing in a study of lymphopenia after photon versus proton radiotherapy. Libraries were prepared by immunoSEQ multiplex PCR; TCRdb keeps only in-frame clonotypes and omits some of them. The sample yields roughly 41,000 clones, around 85% seen once. With respect to this clone: Its antigen is still unknown.

Study-level results: Proton therapy kept repertoires fairly stable, unlike photons, which gained effector/memory cells.

The CDR3 loop spans 12 amino acids. The V end lost 4 bases, the J end lost 11 bases, and 15 bases lay between the germline ends. Germline assignment: CDR1 SGHDT and CDR2 YYEEEE. The specimen was peripheral blood, collected from a patient treated with photon-based radiotherapy. This TCR derives from a man aged 50 to 60 with gastric cancer. The rearrangement links TRBV5-6 to TRBJ1-1; tentative D call: TRBD1 (6 bases). CDR3 in amino acids: CASSKNRVKAFF. The DNA of the CDR3 is TGTGCCAGCAGCAAAAACAGGGTAAAGGCTTTCTTT.